Sequencing of this T cell receptor beta chain was carried out in a study of blood T cell repertoires in COVID-19 (dated by TCRdb to the early 2020s). Turning to the overall study: Samples from collaborators originated in the United States, Italy and Spain and spanned both the acute and convalescent phases of COVID-19. The prospective study material was composed of cDNA or gDNA derived from T cells, B-cell-depleted T cells, or PBMCs. The dataset comprised deeply sampled blood TCRbeta repertoires from subjects exposed to, actively infected with, or recovered from COVID-19. A freely available public database, intended as a resource for researchers studying the immune response to SARS-CoV-2, is where the repertoires were released. HLA class I and class II types, where available, came from metadata supplied by the sample provider rather than from assay-based typing. The sample metadata nearly always contained a de-identified subject ID, COVID-19 status, age in years and sex. Samples were obtained from the ongoing ImmuneRACE study (first 160 participants) and from 1,000 to 1,500 subjects provided by 6 global collaborators.

TCRbeta CDR3 regions were amplified from genomic DNA by means of the immunoSEQ Assay, a bias-controlled multiplex PCR. In the original analysis: The number of nucleated cells in each sample was estimated by amplification of reference gene primers within the assay. To quantify the absolute abundance of each unique TCRbeta CDR3 rearrangement, sequence reads were collapsed and filtered. For each sample, productive Simpson clonality was calculated as the square root of Simpson's diversity index over productive rearrangements. What TCRdb holds here is the immuneACCESS table cut down to in-frame rearrangements. Part of the clones is not present; checked against another copy, under half of the missing clones reflect an unresolved V gene, and the others are unexplained. D and trimming come from the DNA, and the V and J calls and clone size come from that table. The sample yields about 68,000 clones; around 85% were counted once. The top ten clonotypes cover roughly 25% of the sample.

Of note for this clone: This receptor's antigen is unknown. One base away there is no much larger clone; base qualities are not given.

The CDR3 runs 14 amino acids, cysteine and phenylalanine included. Only the CDR3 DNA is retained, 42 bases long and in frame from the first base. According to the germline V gene (reference sequence), CDR1 reads LGHDT and CDR2 reads YNNKEL. V is reduced by 0 bases and J by 8 bases, leaving a spacing of 13 bases between them. General conclusions and limits of the study: How much clinical and demographic metadata was included differed by source and by participant, and the metadata was provided uncurated.

Collaborating institutions collected whole blood in K2EDTA tubes following their own protocols. For TCRbeta analysis, collaborators shipped samples in one of three forms: frozen whole blood, isolated PBMCs, or DNA extracted from either of those sample types. The chain is encoded by TRBV3-1 (or the pseudogene TRBV3-2) joined to TRBJ1-2, with the D gene not confidently named. This TCR derives from a man between 45 and 60 years old with acute or convalescent COVID-19. Sequenced material: peripheral blood. The DNA is as follows: TGTGCCAGCAGCCAAGATATGGAGGGAAGGGGCTACACCTTC. It encodes CASSQDMEGRGYTF.